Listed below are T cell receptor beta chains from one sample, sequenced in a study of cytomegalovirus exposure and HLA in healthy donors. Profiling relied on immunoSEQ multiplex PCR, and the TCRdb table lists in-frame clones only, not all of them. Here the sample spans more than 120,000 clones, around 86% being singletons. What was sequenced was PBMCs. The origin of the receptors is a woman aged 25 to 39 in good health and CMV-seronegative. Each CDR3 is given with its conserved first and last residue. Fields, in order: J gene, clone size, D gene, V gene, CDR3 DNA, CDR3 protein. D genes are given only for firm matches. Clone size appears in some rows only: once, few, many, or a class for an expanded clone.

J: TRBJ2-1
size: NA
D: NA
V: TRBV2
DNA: TGTGCCAGCTATGGGGGGACCCCCTACAATGAGCAGTTCTTC
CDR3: CASYGGTPYNEQFF

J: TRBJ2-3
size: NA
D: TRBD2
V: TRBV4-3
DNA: TGCGCCAGCAGCCCCCTAGCGACTAGCCCAACAACAGATACGCAGTATTTT
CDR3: CASSPLATSPTTDTQYF

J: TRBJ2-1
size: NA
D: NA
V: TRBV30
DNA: TGTGCCTGGAGTGAGGGACAATACAATGAGCAGTTCTTC
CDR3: CAWSEGQYNEQFF

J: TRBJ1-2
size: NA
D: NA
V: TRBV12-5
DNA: TGTGCTAGTGGTTTGCCTCAGGCGCTTATGGGCTACACCTTC
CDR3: CASGLPQALMGYTF

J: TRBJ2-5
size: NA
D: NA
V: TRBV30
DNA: TGTGCCTGGAGTGTAGGGCGGGAAGAGACCCAGTACTTC
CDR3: CAWSVGREETQYF

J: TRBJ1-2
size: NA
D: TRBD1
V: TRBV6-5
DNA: TGTGCCAGCCGTTTAACAGGGGGCGCGGGTTGGTATGGCTACACCTTC
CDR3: CASRLTGGAGWYGYTF

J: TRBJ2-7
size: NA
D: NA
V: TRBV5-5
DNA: TGTGCCAGCAGCTTGGGTAGCTCCCTAAGGGAGCAGTACTTC
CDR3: CASSLGSSLREQYF

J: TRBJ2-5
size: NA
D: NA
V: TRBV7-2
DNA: TGTGCCAGCAGCTCAGACCGAGGAGAGACCCAGTACTTC
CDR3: CASSSDRGETQYF

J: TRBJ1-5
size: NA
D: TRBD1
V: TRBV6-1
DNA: TGTGCCAGTGGACAGGGGCGGGACAATCAGCCCCAGCATTTT
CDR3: CASGQGRDNQPQHF

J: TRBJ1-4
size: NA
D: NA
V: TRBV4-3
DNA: TGCGCCAGCAGCCAAGATCGGGCAAGCGGTGAAAAACTGTTTTTT
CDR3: CASSQDRASGEKLFF

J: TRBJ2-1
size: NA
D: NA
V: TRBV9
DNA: TGTGCCAGCAGCTTGGAGGGCTACAATGAGCAGTTCTTC
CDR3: CASSLEGYNEQFF

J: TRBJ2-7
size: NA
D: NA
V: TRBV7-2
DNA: TGTGCCAGCAGCTTCACAGGGAACGAGCAGTACTTC
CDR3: CASSFTGNEQYF

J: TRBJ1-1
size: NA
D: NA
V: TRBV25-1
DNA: TGTGCCAGCAGTGCCACAGGGAACACTGAAGCTTTCTTT
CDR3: CASSATGNTEAFF

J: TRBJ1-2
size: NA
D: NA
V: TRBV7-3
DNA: TGTGCCAGCAGCTTAGGGGCCTCAGGGGATGCTTATGGCTACACCTTC
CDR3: CASSLGASGDAYGYTF

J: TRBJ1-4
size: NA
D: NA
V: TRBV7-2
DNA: TGTGCCAGCAGTTGGGTCGGGGGAAAACTGTTTTTT
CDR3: CASSWVGGKLFF

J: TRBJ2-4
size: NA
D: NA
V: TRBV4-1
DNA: TGCGCCAGCAGCCAACTTAATTTAGCCAAAAACATTCAGTACTTC
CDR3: CASSQLNLAKNIQYF

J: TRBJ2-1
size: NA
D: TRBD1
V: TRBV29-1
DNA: TGCAGCGTCGCTACCTTAACCGGGACAGGGGATGAGTTCTTC
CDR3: CSVATLTGTGDEFF

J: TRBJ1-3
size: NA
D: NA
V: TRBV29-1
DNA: TGCAGCGTTGCCGACCGGCGGGGCAGCTCTGGAAACACCATATATTTT
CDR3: CSVADRRGSSGNTIYF

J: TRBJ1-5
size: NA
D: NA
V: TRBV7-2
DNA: TGTGCCAGCAGTGGAAGGGGTGATGGCAATCAGCCCCAGCATTTT
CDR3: CASSGRGDGNQPQHF

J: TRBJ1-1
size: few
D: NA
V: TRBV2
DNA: TGTGCCAGCAGTCGGACTTATGAAGCTTTCTTT
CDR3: CASSRTYEAFF

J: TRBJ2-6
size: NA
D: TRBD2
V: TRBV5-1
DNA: TGCGCCAGCAGCCCGAGGGAGGGATCAGCAGCTGGGGCCAACGTCCTGACTTTC
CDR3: CASSPREGSAAGANVLTF

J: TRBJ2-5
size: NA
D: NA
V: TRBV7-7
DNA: TGTGCCAGCAGCTCCCAGAACCAAGAGACCCAGTACTTC
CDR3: CASSSQNQETQYF

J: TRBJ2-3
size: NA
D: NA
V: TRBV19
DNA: TGTGCCAGTCAAGTTGGGGCTGGAGATACGCAGTATTTT
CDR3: CASQVGAGDTQYF